This T cell receptor (beta chain) was found in a study of cytomegalovirus exposure and HLA in healthy donors. The V segment lost 7 bases and the J segment 8 bases; nucleotides outside the gene matches: 11. The CDR3 totals 13 residues. Germline V CDR1 and CDR2: SNHLY, FYNNEI. Study-wide findings and caveats: The majority of TCR sequences were rare, yet some public TCRs appeared in many donors.

To note about this clone: Antigen: not known.

Using immunoSEQ multiplex PCR, the repertoire was profiled, and TCRdb retains in-frame clones only, with some absent. The sample has approximately 200,000 clones, 75% to 95% seen once; the top ten hold approximately 0.99%. The clonotype was recovered from a woman aged 18-29 years in good health and CMV-seronegative. This chain joins TRBV2 and TRBJ2-7, with 7 bases identical to TRBD1. The sequencing input was PBMCs. CDR3 region: CASKGDSPGKQYF. The DNA for the CDR3 is TGTGCCAGCAAAGGGGACAGTCCCGGGAAGCAGTACTTC.